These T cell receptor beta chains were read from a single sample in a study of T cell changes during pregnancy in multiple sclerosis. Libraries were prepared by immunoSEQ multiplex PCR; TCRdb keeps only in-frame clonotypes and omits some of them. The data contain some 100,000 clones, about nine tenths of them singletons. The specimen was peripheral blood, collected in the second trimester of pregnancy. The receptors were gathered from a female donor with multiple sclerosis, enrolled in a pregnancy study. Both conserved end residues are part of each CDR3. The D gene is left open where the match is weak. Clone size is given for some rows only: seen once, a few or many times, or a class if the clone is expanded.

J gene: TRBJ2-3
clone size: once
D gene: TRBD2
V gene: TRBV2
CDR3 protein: CASSPGLALDTQYF
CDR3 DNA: TGTGCCAGCAGTCCGGGACTAGCCCTGGATACGCAGTATTTT

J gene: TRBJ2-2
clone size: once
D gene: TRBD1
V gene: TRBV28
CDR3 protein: CASSYPGTVFESNTGELFF
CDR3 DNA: TGTGCCAGCAGCTACCCAGGGACAGTCTTTGAATCGAACACCGGGGAGCTGTTTTTT

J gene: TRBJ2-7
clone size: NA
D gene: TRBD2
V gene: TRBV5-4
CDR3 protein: CASSFLTSGGEQYF
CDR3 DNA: TGTGCCAGCAGCTTCCTGACTAGCGGGGGCGAGCAGTACTTC

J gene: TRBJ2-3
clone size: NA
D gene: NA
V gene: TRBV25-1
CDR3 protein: CASSEPVTSPDTQYF
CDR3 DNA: TGTGCCAGCAGTGAACCGGTTACCTCGCCGGATACGCAGTATTTT

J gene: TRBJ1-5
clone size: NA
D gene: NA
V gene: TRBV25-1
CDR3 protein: CASSEFLGEGQPQHF
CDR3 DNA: TGTGCCAGCAGTGAATTCTTAGGGGAGGGTCAGCCCCAGCATTTT

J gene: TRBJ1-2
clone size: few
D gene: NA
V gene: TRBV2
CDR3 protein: CASSEVQGRAGYTF
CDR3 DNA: TGTGCCAGCAGTGAAGTTCAGGGGCGCGCTGGCTACACCTTC

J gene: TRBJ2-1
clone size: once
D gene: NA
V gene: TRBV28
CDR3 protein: CASSFFDEQFF
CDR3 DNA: TGTGCCAGCAGTTTTTTCGATGAGCAGTTCTTC

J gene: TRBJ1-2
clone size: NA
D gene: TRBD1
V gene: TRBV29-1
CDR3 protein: CSVERDSRFGEDGYTF
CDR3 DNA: TGCAGCGTTGAAAGGGACAGCCGCTTCGGCGAGGATGGCTACACCTTC

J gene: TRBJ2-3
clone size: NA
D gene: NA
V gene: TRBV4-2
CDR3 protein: CASSPYVSEASTDTQYF
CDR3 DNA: TGTGCCAGCAGCCCGTACGTATCTGAAGCTAGCACAGATACGCAGTATTTT

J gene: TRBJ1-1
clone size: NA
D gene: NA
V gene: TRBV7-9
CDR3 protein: CASSLLQGNTEAFF
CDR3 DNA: TGTGCCAGCAGCTTGTTACAGGGGAACACTGAAGCTTTCTTT

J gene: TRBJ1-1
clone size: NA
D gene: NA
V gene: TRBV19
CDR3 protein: CASSIDGGMNTEAFF
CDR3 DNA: TGTGCCAGTAGTATAGATGGCGGGATGAACACTGAAGCTTTCTTT

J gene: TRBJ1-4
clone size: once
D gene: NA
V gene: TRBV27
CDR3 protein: CASSTGTAGRSNEKLFF
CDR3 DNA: TGTGCCAGCAGTACGGGGACCGCCGGGAGAAGTAATGAAAAACTGTTTTTT

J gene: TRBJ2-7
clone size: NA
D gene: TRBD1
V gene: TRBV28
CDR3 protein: CASSFGRRTGPSYEQYF
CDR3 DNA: TGTGCCAGCAGTTTTGGGCGGAGGACAGGTCCTTCCTACGAGCAGTACTTC

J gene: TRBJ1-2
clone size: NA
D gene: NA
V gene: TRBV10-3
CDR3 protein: CAIMGPESSNYGYTF
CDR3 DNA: TGTGCCATCATGGGGCCGGAGAGTTCTAACTATGGCTACACCTTC

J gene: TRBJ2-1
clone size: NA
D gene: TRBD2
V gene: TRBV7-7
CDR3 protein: CASSQGLAGVDEQFF
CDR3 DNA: TGTGCTAGCAGCCAGGGACTAGCGGGAGTGGATGAGCAGTTCTTC

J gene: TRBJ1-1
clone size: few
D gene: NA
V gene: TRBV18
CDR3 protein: CASSPDRQGWIMNTEAFF
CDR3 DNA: TGTGCCAGCTCACCGGATAGGCAGGGCTGGATTATGAACACTGAAGCTTTCTTT

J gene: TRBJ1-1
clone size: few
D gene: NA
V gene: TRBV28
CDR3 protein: CASSFRRGDTEAFF
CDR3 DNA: TGTGCCAGCAGTTTCCGCCGGGGGGACACTGAAGCTTTCTTT

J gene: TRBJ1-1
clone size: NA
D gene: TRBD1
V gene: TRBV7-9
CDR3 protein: CASTTDRARISEAFF
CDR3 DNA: TGTGCCAGCACCACCGACAGGGCCCGGATCTCTGAAGCTTTCTTT

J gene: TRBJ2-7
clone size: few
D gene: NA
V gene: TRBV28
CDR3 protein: CASSLTYEQYF
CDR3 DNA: TGTGCCAGCAGTCTCACTTACGAGCAGTACTTC

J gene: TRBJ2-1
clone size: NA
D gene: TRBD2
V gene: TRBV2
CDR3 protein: CASSEGTSGDSYNEQFF
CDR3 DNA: TGTGCCAGCAGTGAGGGGACTAGCGGAGACTCCTACAATGAGCAGTTCTTC

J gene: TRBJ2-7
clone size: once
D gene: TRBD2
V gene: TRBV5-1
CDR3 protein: CASSQNLAGAEQYF
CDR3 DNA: TGCGCCAGCAGTCAGAATCTAGCGGGAGCGGAGCAGTACTTC

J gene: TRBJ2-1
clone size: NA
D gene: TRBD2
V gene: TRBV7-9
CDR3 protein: CASTPGLAGVNEQFF
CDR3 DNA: TGTGCCAGCACCCCCGGACTAGCGGGAGTCAATGAGCAGTTCTTC

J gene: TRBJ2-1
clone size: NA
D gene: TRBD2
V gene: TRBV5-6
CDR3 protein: CASSLGQRGGFF
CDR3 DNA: TGTGCCAGCAGCTTGGGACAGCGGGGGGGGTTCTTC

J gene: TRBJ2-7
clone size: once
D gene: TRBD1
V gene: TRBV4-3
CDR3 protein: CASSQGSGTGTSYEQYF
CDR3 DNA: TGCGCCAGCAGCCAAGGTTCCGGGACAGGGACATCCTACGAGCAGTACTTC

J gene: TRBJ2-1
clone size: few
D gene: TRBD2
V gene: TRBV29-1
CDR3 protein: CSATGLADYNEQFF
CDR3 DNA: TGCAGCGCTACAGGACTAGCGGACTACAATGAGCAGTTCTTC

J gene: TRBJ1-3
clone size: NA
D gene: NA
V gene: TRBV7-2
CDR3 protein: CASSGTSGNTIYF
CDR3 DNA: TGTGCCAGCAGTGGGACATCTGGAAACACCATATATTTT

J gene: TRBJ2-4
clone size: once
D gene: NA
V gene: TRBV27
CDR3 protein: CASSRDSRANIQYF
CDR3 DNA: TGTGCCAGCAGTCGGGACTCTAGGGCAAACATTCAGTACTTC

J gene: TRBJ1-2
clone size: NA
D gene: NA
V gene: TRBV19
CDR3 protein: CASSRGNYGYTF
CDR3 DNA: TGTGCCAGTAGTCGGGGAAACTATGGCTACACCTTC

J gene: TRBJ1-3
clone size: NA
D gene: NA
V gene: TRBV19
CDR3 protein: CASISGGSGNTIYF
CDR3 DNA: TGTGCCAGTATCTCCGGGGGCTCTGGAAACACCATATATTTT

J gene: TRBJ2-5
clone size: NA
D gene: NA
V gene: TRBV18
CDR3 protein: CASSRSGQGETQYF
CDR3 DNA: TGTGCCAGCTCACGTTCGGGACAAGGGGAGACCCAGTACTTC

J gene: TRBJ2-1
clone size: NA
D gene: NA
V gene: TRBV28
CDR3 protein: CASSSLFNEQFF
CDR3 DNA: TGTGCCAGCAGTTCTCTTTTCAATGAGCAGTTCTTC

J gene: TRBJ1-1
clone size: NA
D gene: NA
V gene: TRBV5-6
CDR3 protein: CASSRTTRGTEAFF
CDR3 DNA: TGTGCCAGCAGCCGTACTACCAGGGGTACTGAAGCTTTCTTT

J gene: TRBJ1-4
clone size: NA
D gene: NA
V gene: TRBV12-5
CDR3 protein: CASAPQIATNEKLFF
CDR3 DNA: TGTGCTAGTGCCCCACAGATTGCAACTAATGAAAAACTGTTTTTT

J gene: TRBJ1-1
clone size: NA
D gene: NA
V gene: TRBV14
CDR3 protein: CASSQGRNTEAFF
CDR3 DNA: TGTGCCAGCAGCCAAGGGAGGAACACTGAAGCTTTCTTT

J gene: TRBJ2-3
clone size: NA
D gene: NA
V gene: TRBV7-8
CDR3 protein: CASSLETGPQYF
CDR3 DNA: TGTGCCAGCAGCTTAGAAACTGGGCCGCAGTATTTT

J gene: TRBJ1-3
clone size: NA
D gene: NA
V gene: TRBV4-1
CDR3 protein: CASSQGVINSGNTIYF
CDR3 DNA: TGCGCCAGCAGCCAGGGAGTGATAAACTCTGGAAACACCATATATTTT

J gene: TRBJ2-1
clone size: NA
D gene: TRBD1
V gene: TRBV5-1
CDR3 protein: CASSFPGQGYNEQFF
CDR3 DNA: TGCGCCAGCAGCTTCCCGGGACAGGGATACAATGAGCAGTTCTTC

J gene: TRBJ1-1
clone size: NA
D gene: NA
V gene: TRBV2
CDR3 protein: CASSESRNTEAFF
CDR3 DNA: TGTGCCAGCAGTGAGAGTCGGAACACTGAAGCTTTCTTT

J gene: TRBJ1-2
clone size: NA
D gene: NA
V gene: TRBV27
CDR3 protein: CASSSDRHYGYTF
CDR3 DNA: TGTGCCAGCAGTTCGGACAGACACTATGGCTACACCTTC

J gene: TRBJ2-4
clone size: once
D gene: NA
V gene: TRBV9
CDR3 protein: CASSPGSGGRGSQNIQYF
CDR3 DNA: TGTGCCAGCAGCCCCGGGAGTGGGGGGCGGGGGTCACAAAACATTCAGTACTTC

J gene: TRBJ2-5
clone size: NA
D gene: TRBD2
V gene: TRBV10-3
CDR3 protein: CAISESRTSGRETQYF
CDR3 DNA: TGTGCCATCAGTGAGTCCCGGACTAGCGGGAGAGAGACCCAGTACTTC

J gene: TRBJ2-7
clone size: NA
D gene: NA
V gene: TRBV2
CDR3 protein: CASSAVGAGSYEQYF
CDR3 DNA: TGTGCCAGCAGTGCGGTTGGAGCGGGCTCCTACGAGCAGTACTTC

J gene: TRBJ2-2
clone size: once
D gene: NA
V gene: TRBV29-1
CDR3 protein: CSVGAQGGTGELFF
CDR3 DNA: TGCAGCGTTGGGGCGCAGGGGGGAACCGGGGAGCTGTTTTTT

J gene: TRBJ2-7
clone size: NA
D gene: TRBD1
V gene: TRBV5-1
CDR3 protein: CASSLGVSGGSYEQYF
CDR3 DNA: TGCGCCAGCAGCTTGGGAGTTTCAGGGGGTTCCTACGAGCAGTACTTC

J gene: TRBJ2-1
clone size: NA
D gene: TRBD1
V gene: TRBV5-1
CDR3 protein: CASSGPGTGLNNEQFF
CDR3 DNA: TGCGCCAGCAGCGGACCCGGGACAGGGCTCAACAATGAGCAGTTCTTC

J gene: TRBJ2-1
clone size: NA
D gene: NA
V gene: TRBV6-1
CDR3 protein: CASRPPAAGHNFF
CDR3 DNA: TGTGCCAGCAGGCCTCCTGCTGCGGGTCACAATTTCTTC

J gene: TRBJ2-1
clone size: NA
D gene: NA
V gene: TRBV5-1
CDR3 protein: CASSLGGASNEQFF
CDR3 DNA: TGCGCCAGCAGCTTGGGAGGAGCTAGCAATGAGCAGTTCTTC

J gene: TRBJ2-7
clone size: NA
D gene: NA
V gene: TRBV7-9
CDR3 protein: CASSSLQGLEHEQYF
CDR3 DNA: TGTGCCAGCAGCTCCTTACAGGGCTTGGAACACGAGCAGTACTTC

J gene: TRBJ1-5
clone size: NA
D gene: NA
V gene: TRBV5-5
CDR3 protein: CASSHEVFSNQPQHF
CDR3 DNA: TGTGCCAGCAGCCACGAGGTCTTTAGCAATCAGCCCCAGCATTTT

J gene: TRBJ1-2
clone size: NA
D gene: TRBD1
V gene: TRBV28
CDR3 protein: CASSSGQIYGYTF
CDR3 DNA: TGTGCCAGCAGTTCGGGACAGATCTATGGCTACACCTTC

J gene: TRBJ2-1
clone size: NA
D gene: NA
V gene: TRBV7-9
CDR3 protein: CASSLGVTTEGNEQFF
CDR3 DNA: TGTGCCAGCAGCTTAGGGGTGACAACCGAGGGCAATGAGCAGTTCTTC

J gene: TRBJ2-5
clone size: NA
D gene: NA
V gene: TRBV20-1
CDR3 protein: CSVGGAQYF
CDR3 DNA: TGCAGTGTAGGGGGGGCCCAGTACTTC